This T cell receptor beta chain was documented in a study of cytomegalovirus exposure and HLA in healthy donors. This PCR relied on a set of 60 Vbeta primers and 13 Jbeta primers. Here immunoSEQ multiplex PCR was the method, and the copy in TCRdb shows in-frame clones only, minus some. The sample has over 75,000 clones, around four fifths seen once. This CDR3 comprises 13 residues. Germline lookup yields CDR1 SGHRS and CDR2 YFSETQ. V was clipped by 4 bases and J by 3 bases; unmatched bases: 4. The chain uses TRBV5-1 and TRBJ2-7; TRBD1 agrees at 7 bases. Sequenced: PBMCs. This TCR was recovered from a man between 35 and 55 years old in good health and CMV-seropositive. For the CDR3, the DNA is TGCGCCAGCAGCCTGACAGGGTACTACGAGCAGTACTTC. Protein: CASSLTGYYEQYF.